This T cell receptor (beta chain) was obtained from a study of response to subunit inactivated influenza vaccine (dated by TCRdb to between 2018 and 2020). Regarding the research as a whole: Deep quantitative T cell receptor repertoire profiling was used in the study to track responses to a trivalent subunit inactivated influenza vaccine.

Library prep was done by RT-PCR. The data were produced on an Illumina HiSeq 2500. TCRdb handled the public reads itself, with Q25 trimming in fastp and clone calling in MiXCR, and kept productive beta chains. Every CDR3 protein is listed once, alongside the most common genes and DNA of its rows. This sample is represented by about 150,000 distinct CDR3 sequences; around a tenth of them were singletons. The ten top clones hold approximately 35% of the sample. The sample holds a few counts of this clonotype. No cognate antigen has been identified for it. One base away there is no much larger clone; base qualities are not given. Points the paper makes about the study in general: According to the authors, only a limited number of new T cells may be recruited by each seasonal influenza vaccination.

Trimming at the junction amounts to 6 bases on V and 9 bases on J, and the germline ends lie 12 bases apart. From cysteine to phenylalanine, the CDR3 is 13 amino acids long. Kept here is only the CDR3 DNA, which spans 39 bases and is read in frame from base 1. The germline V gene encodes CDR1 SEHNR and CDR2 FQNEAQ (reference sequence). Recombination connected TRBV7-9 to TRBJ1-6, with the D segment identity uncertain. The clonotype originates from a man between 50 and 69 years old who received an inactivated influenza vaccine. Donor details come from another sample of the same person, matched by shared clones. The material sequenced was CD8+ T cells sorted from PBMCs, taken less than 30 months after vaccination. The DNA reads TGTGCCAGCAGGGATAATAGTCCTTCACCCCTCCACTTT. It specifies CASRDNSPSPLHF. Where the CDR3 stops, the reference TRBV7-9 and TRBJ1-6 genes take over; the full variable domain is DTGVSQNPRHKITKRGQNVTFRCDPISEHNRLYWYRQTLGQGPEFLTYFQNEAQLEKSRLLSDRFSAERPKGSFSTLEIQRTEQGDSAMYLCASRDNSPSPLHFGNGTRLTVT.